What follows are 2 T cell receptor beta chains derived from one specimen sequenced in a study of T cell repertoires in cytomegalovirus infection. No antigen is known for these receptors. TCRdb re-called the reads with MiXCR, one entry per CDR3 protein. This repertoire shows roughly 920,000 distinct CDR3 sequences, around 30% found once; its top ten account for more than 13%. The sample was cultured CD8+ T cells from PBMCs, taken from culture after CMV antigen stimulation. Source of these receptors: a human donor in good health (CMV status not recorded). Some clones in this sample may be carry-over from other donors' samples.

The chain carries TRBV20-1 and TRBJ1-6; D gene uncertain. Germline assignment: CDR1 DFQATT and CDR2 SNEGSKA (reference sequence). Trimming stripped 3 bases from V and 8 bases from J, with 5 bases between. This CDR3 is 11 amino acids long. The CDR3 sequence: CSARRDSPLHF. CDR3 sequence (DNA): TGCAGTGCTAGGAGGGATTCACCCCTCCACTTT.

This clonotype was found many times. This chain connects TRBV7-2 to TRBJ1-2, with D uncertain. This CDR3 spans 16 amino acids. Germline V gene data show CDR1 as SGHTA and CDR2 as FQGNSA. Trimming took 2 bases from V and 0 from J, leaving 13 bases between them. CDR3 coding DNA: TGTGCCAGCAGCTTACAATCCCAAGCAACTAACTATGGCTACACCTTC. Residues: CASSLQSQATNYGYTF.